The following is a T cell receptor beta chain sequence with its context. This record belongs to a study of cytotoxic CD8 clonotypes in ibrutinib-treated CLL. Sequenced by immunoSEQ multiplex PCR; TCRdb stores in-frame clones only, minus some. The top ten hold 7.6% of the sample, which has about 140,000 clones, around 82% seen once. Germline values: CDR1 MNHEY, CDR2 SVGAGI. CDR3 size: 14 residues. V lost 5 bases, J lost 2 bases, and 13 bases lay in between. This sample comprised PBMCs, obtained after 36 months of ibrutinib treatment. This clonotype was sampled from a human donor with chronic lymphocytic leukemia. V is TRBV6-5 and J is TRBJ2-7; TRBD2 is a possible D gene (7 bases). In nucleotides, the CDR3 is TGTGCCAGCAGTGTCCAGGGGACTACCTACGAGCAGTACTTC. Protein product: CASSVQGTTYEQYF.